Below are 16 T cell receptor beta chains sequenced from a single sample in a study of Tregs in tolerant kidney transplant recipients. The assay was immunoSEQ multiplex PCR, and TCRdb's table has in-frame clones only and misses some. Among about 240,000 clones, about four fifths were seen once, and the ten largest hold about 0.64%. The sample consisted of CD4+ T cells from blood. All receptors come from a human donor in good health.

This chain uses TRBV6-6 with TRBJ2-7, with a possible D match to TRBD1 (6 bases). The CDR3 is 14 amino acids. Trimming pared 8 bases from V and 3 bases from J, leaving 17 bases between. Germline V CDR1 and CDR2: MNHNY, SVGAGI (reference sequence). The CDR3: CASREDRIGYEQYF. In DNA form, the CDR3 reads TGTGCCAGCCGAGAAGACAGGATCGGCTACGAGCAGTACTTC.

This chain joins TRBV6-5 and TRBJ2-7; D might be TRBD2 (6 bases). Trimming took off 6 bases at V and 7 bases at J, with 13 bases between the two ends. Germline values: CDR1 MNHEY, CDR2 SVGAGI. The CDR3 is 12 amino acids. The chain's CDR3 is CASREGRGEQYF. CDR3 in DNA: TGTGCCAGCAGGGAGGGTCGGGGGGAGCAGTACTTC.

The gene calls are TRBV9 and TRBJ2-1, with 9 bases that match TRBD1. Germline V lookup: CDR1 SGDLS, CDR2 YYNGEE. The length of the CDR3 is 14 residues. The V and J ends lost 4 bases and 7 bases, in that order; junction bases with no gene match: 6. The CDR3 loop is CASSQGQGSNEQFF. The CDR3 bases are TGTGCCAGCAGCCAAGGACAGGGGAGTAATGAGCAGTTCTTC.

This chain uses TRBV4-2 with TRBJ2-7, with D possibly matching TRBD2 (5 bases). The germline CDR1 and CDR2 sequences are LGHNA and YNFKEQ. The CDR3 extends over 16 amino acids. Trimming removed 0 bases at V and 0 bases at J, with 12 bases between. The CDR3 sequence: CASSQDRLGSSYEQYF. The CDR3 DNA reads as TGTGCCAGCAGCCAAGATCGGTTGGGGAGCTCCTACGAGCAGTACTTC.

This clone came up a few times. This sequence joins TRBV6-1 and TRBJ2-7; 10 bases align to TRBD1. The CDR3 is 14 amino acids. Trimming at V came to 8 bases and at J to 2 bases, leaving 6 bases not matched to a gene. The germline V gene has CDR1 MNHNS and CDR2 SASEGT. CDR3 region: CASQDRGITYEQYF. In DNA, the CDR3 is TGTGCCAGCCAGGACAGGGGGATAACCTACGAGCAGTACTTC.

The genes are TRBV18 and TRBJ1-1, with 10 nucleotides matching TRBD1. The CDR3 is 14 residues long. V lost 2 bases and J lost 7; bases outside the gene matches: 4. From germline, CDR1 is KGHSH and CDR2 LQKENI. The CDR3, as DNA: TGTGCCAGCTCACCAGGGACAGGGGTGGATGAAGCTTTCTTT. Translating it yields CASSPGTGVDEAFF.

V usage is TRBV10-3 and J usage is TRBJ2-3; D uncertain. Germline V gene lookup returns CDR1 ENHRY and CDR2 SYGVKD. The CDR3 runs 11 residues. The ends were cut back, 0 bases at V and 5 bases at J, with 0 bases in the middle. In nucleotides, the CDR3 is TGTGCCATCAGTGAGTCAGATACGCAGTATTTT. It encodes CAISESDTQYF.

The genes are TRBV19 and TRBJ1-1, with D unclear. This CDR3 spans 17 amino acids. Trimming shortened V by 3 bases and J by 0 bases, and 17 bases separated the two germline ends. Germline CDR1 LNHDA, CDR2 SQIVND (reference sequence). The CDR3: CASSINHISLMNTEAFF. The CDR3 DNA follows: TGTGCCAGTAGTATTAACCATATAAGTTTAATGAACACTGAAGCTTTCTTT.

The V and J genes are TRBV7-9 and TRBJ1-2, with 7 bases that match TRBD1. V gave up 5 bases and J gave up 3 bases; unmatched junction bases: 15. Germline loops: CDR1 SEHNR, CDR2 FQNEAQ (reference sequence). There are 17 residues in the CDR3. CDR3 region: CASSQRTGLHGDYGYTF. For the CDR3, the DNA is TGTGCCAGCAGCCAAAGGACAGGATTACACGGGGACTATGGCTACACCTTC.

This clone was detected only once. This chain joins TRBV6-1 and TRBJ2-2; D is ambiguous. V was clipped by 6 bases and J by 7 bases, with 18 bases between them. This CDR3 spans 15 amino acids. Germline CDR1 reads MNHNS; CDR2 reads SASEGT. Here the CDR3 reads CASRPLTVRGGELFF. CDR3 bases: TGTGCCAGCAGACCCCTAACGGTTCGAGGCGGGGAGCTGTTTTTT.

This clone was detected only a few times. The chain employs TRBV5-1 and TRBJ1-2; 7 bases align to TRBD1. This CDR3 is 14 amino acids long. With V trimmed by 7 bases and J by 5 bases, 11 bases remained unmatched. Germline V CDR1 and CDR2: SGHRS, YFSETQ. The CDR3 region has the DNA TGCGCCAGCTCCCCTGGGCAGGGGGGATATGGCTACACCTTC. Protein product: CASSPGQGGYGYTF.

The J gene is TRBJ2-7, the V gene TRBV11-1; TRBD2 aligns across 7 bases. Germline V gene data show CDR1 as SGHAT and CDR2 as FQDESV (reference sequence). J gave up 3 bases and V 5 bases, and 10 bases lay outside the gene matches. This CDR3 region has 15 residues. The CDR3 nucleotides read TGTGCCAGCAGCCCCCCTCGGCGGGGGTACTACGAGCAGTACTTC. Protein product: CASSPPRRGYYEQYF.

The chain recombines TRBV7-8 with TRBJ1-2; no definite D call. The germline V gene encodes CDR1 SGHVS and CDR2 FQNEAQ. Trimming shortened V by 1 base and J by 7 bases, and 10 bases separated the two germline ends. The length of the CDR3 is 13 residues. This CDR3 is CASSLVRSGGYTF. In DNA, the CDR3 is TGTGCCAGCAGCTTAGTCAGATCAGGTGGCTACACCTTC.

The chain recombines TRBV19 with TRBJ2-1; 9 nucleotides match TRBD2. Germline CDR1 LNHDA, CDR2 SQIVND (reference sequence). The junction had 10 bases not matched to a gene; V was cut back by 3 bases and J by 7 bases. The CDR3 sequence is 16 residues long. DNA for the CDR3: TGTGCCAGTAGTATGCCCCGTAGCGGGGGATTTAATGAGCAGTTCTTC. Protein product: CASSMPRSGGFNEQFF.

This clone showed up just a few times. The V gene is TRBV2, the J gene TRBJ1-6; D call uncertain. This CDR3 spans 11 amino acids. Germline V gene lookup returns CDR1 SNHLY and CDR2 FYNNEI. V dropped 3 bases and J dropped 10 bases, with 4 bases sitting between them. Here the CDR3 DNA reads TGTGCCAGCAGTGAGAGGTCACCCCTCCACTTT. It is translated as CASSERSPLHF.

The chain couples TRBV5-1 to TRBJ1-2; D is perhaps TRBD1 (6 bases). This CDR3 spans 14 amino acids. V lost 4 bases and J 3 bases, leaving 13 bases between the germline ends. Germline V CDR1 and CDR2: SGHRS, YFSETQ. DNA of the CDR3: TGCGCCAGCAGCATCCCTAGACAGGACTATGGCTACACCTTC. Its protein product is CASSIPRQDYGYTF. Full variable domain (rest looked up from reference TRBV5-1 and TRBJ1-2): KAGVTQTPRYLIKTRGQQVTLSCSPISGHRSVSWYQQTPGQGLQFLFEYFSETQRNKGNFPGRFSGRQFSNSRSEMNVSTLELGDSALYLCASSIPRQDYGYTFGSGTRLTVV.